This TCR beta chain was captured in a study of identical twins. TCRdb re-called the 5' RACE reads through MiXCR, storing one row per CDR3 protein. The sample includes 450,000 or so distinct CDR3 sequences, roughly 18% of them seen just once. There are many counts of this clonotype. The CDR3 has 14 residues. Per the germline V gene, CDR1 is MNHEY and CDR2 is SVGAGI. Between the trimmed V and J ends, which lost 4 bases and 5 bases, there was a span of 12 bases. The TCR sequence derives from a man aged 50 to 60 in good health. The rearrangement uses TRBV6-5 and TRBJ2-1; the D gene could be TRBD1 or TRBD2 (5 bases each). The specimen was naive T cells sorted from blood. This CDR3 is CASSFRDANNEQFF. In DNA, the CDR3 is TGTGCCAGCAGTTTCCGGGACGCAAACAATGAGCAGTTCTTC.